This T cell receptor beta chain came from a study of blood T cell repertoires in COVID-19. Study information: PBMCs, B-cell-depleted T cells, or T cells provided the cDNA or gDNA that made up the material.

The CDR3 is made up of 14 amino acids. CDR1 is SGHTA, CDR2 FQGNSA, per germline. J was trimmed by 9 bases and V by 3 bases; bases with no gene match: 7. Profiled with immunoSEQ multiplex PCR; TCRdb holds only in-frame clones, not every one. The data hold tens of thousands of clones, with around 90% observed a single time. Sequencing input: peripheral blood. This receptor was taken from a human donor with active COVID-19. The donor label of this sample is uncertain. J is TRBJ2-1 and V is TRBV7-2; 8 positions agree with TRBD2. CDR3 region: CASSLSGSGFEQFF. CDR3 sequence (DNA): TGTGCCAGCAGCTTGAGCGGGAGTGGTTTTGAGCAGTTCTTC.